This entry lists 13 T cell receptor beta chains sequenced from one sample in a study of T cells after yellow fever vaccination. TCRdb redid the calling of the 5' RACE reads with MiXCR, one entry per CDR3 protein. The repertoire holds about 210,000 distinct CDR3 sequences, with 5.5% to 8.5% as singletons. Sequenced here: CD4+ T cells sorted from PBMCs, sampled on the day of the yellow fever booster vaccination. These TCRs come from a man aged 30-40 years who received the YFV17D yellow fever vaccine.

This clonotype was counted only a few times. V is TRBV5-1 and J is TRBJ1-5, with 7 bases identical to TRBD1. This CDR3 has 14 amino acids. In germline, CDR1 is SGHRS, CDR2 YFSETQ. The J segment lost 10 bases and the V segment lost 0 bases, leaving 7 bases of the junction unmatched. CDR3 in amino acids: CASSLDSGGTPQHF. CDR3 DNA sequence: TGCGCCAGCAGCTTGGATTCAGGGGGAACTCCCCAGCATTTT.

This clonotype came up a few times. This rearrangement joins TRBV4-3 to TRBJ2-3, with D perhaps matching TRBD2 (6 bases). Germline V gene sequence: CDR1 LGHNA, CDR2 YSLEER. The CDR3 runs 18 residues. The ends were cut back, 5 bases at V and 4 bases at J, with 25 bases in the middle. The CDR3 bases are TGCGCCAGCAGCTTACACCACCCCGGAGGGCGAATCGCAGATACGCAGTATTTT. Translated, it gives CASSLHHPGGRIADTQYF.

This clonotype has ten or more counts. The J gene is TRBJ2-3, the V gene TRBV7-6, with D unresolved. Per germline, CDR1 SGHVS and CDR2 FNYEAQ. The CDR3 has 13 residues. Trimming shortened V by 2 bases and J by 8 bases, and 11 bases separated the two germline ends. The CDR3 region has the DNA TGTGCCAGCAGCTTATCGATAACGGGTACGCAGTATTTT. Residues: CASSLSITGTQYF.

This clonotype appeared many times. The chain has TRBV18 and TRBJ2-1, with D possibly being TRBD1 or TRBD2 (5 bases each). The germline V gene encodes CDR1 KGHSH and CDR2 LQKENI. Trimming stripped 4 bases from V and 15 bases from J, with 13 bases between. The CDR3 covers 11 residues. CDR3 nucleotides: TGTGCCAGCTCACGTAGTCTGGGACGGTTCTTC. Translation gives CASSRSLGRFF.

J is TRBJ2-7 and V is TRBV20-1; 14 positions match TRBD2. V lost 6 bases and J lost 5; bases outside the gene matches: 9. CDR1 and CDR2 (germline): DFQATT, SNEGSKA (reference sequence). The CDR3 loop spans 15 amino acids. The CDR3 protein is CSAKPGLAGVHEQYF. The CDR3 DNA reads TGCAGTGCAAAACCGGGACTAGCGGGAGTACACGAGCAGTACTTC.

This clonotype appeared many times. V and J are TRBV28 and TRBJ2-7; 9 positions agree with TRBD2. CDR1 is MDHEN, CDR2 SYDVKM, per germline. V lost 3 bases to trimming and J lost 3 bases; unmatched junction nucleotides: 6. The CDR3 is 15 amino acids. CDR3 nucleotides: TGTGCCAGCAGTTTTTGGGGTAGCGGGAGCTACGAGCAGTACTTC. This codes for CASSFWGSGSYEQYF.

This clonotype was recorded at least ten times. The rearrangement joins TRBV20-1 to TRBJ2-7; TRBD1 or TRBD2 may be the D gene (5 bases each). CDR1 and CDR2 (germline): DFQATT, SNEGSKA (reference sequence). The CDR3 extends over 15 amino acids. V was trimmed by 4 bases and J by 6 bases, leaving 22 bases between them. CDR3 nucleotides: TGCAGTGCTACGACCCCCTCCGGGGCCTACGTCGAGCAGTACTTC. Translating it yields CSATTPSGAYVEQYF.

V usage is TRBV20-1 and J usage is TRBJ2-7; D is perhaps TRBD1 (6 bases). Germline CDR1 and CDR2: DFQATT and SNEGSKA (reference sequence). The CDR3 length is 16 residues. Trimming shortened V by 0 bases and J by 3 bases, and 18 bases separated the two germline ends. The CDR3 spells CSARDRGKRAIYEQYF. CDR3 DNA sequence: TGCAGTGCTAGAGATAGGGGGAAGAGAGCTATCTACGAGCAGTACTTC.

This clonotype was detected a few times. The chain links TRBV5-1 to TRBJ2-5, with D perhaps matching TRBD1 (5 bases). Germline lookup yields CDR1 SGHRS and CDR2 YFSETQ. V lost 2 bases, J lost 4 bases, and 15 bases lay in between. This CDR3 has 15 residues. CDR3 in amino acids: CASSLISAGAETQYF. The CDR3 region has the DNA TGCGCCAGCAGCTTAATCTCGGCTGGGGCAGAGACCCAGTACTTC.

This clonotype was counted ten times or more. This chain uses TRBV19 with TRBJ2-1, with TRBD1 as a possible D gene (6 bases). The length of the CDR3 is 14 residues. CDR1 is LNHDA, CDR2 SQIVND, per germline (reference sequence). V was clipped by 5 bases and J by 4 bases, with 12 bases between them. The CDR3 DNA reads TGTGCCAGTAGTTTCCGGGACAAGTACAATGAGCAGTTCTTC. The encoded protein is CASSFRDKYNEQFF.

Ten or more counts support this clonotype. The genes are TRBV5-1 and TRBJ1-5; D not certain. Trimming removed 4 bases from V and 5 bases from J, with 4 bases in between. Germline loops: CDR1 SGHRS, CDR2 YFSETQ. This CDR3 has 11 residues. CDR3 protein: CASSGDQPQHF. In DNA, the CDR3 is TGCGCCAGCAGCGGGGATCAGCCCCAGCATTTT.

This clonotype has more than one count but fewer than ten. The chain employs TRBV11-3 and TRBJ2-1; D not resolved. V lost 4 bases and J 5 bases, leaving 12 bases between the germline ends. The CDR3 extends over 14 amino acids. Germline lookup yields CDR1 SGHNT and CDR2 YENEEA. CDR3 residues: CASSSRPVDNEQFF. Here the CDR3 DNA reads TGTGCCAGCAGCTCAAGGCCAGTTGACAATGAGCAGTTCTTC. The full variable domain, completed using reference TRBV11-3 and TRBJ2-1, is EAGVVQSPRYKIIEKKQPVAFWCNPISGHNTLYWYLQNLGQGPELLIRYENEEAVDDSQLPKDRFSAERLKGVDSTLKIQPAELGDSAVYLCASSSRPVDNEQFFGPGTRLTVL.

This clonotype appeared many times. The gene calls are TRBV5-1 and TRBJ2-5; weak D call: TRBD1 (6 bases). In germline, CDR1 is SGHRS, CDR2 YFSETQ. The CDR3 length is 15 residues. The V and J ends lost 9 bases and 2 bases respectively, with 20 bases between them. This CDR3 reads CATSAAGTPQETQYF. The CDR3 DNA reads as TGCGCCACCTCCGCGGCCGGGACACCTCAAGAGACCCAGTACTTC. The full variable domain, in which reference TRBV5-1 and TRBJ2-5 provide the parts outside the CDR3, is KAGVTQTPRYLIKTRGQQVTLSCSPISGHRSVSWYQQTPGQGLQFLFEYFSETQRNKGNFPGRFSGRQFSNSRSEMNVSTLELGDSALYLCATSAAGTPQETQYFGPGTRLLVL.